Sequencing of this T cell receptor beta chain was carried out in a study of CD8+ T cells in alopecia areata. Study as a whole: Oral tofacitinib (5 to 10 mg twice daily) was administered to treated patients.

The ends were cut back, 2 bases at V and 1 base at J, with 5 bases in the middle. This CDR3 has 13 residues. The germline V gene encodes CDR1 SGHTA and CDR2 FQGTGA. Worth noting for this clone: Its antigen is undetermined.

After isolation, RNA underwent reverse transcription to generate cDNA as the sequencing template. The method was immunoSEQ multiplex PCR; TCRdb's version includes in-frame clones alone and lacks a portion of them. The table includes 180,000 or so clones, 58% detected once. Broader study findings: It was less clear whether patients shared TCRs than it was in mice, possibly because of HLA. Expanded CD8+ clones among the top 100, and scalp clonality, were significantly decreased by tofacitinib.

Treatment defined: oral pan-JAK inhibitor, 5-10 mg twice daily. Researchers took lesional scalp punch biopsies and peripheral blood from people who were alopecia areata patients. This receptor was identified in a human donor with alopecia areata. Sample: CD4+ T cells sorted from blood, taken at week 24, from a patient treated with tofacitinib. V gene TRBV7-3 combines with J gene TRBJ1-1; a possible D gene is TRBD1 (5 bases). The CDR3 loop reads CASSLGQNTEAFF. The CDR3 nucleotides are TGTGCCAGCAGCTTAGGACAGAACACTGAAGCTTTCTTT.